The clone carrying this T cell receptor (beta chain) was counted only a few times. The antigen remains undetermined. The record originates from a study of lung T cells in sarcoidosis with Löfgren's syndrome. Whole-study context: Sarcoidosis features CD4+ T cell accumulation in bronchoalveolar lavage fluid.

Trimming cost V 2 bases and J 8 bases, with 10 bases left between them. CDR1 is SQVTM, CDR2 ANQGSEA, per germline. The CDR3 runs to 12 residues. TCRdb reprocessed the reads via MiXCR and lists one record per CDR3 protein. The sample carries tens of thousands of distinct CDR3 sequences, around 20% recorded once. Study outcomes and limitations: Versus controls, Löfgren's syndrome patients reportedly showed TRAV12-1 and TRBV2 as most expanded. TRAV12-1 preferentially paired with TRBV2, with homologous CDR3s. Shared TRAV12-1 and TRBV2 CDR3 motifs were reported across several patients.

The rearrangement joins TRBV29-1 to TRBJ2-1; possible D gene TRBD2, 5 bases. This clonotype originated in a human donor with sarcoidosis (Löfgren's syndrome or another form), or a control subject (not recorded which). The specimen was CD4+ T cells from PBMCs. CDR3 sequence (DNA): TGCAGCGTTGAAAGAGGGAGCGATGAGCAGTTCTTC. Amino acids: CSVERGSDEQFF.